Presented here are 15 T cell receptor beta chains from one specimen sequenced in a study of technical replicates of blood from four donors. The method was immunoSEQ multiplex PCR; TCRdb's version includes in-frame clones alone and lacks a portion of them. The sample lists 70,000 to 80,000 clones, over 80% occurring once. The sequencing input was T cells isolated from PBMCs. The receptors were gathered from a human donor in good health.

This chain connects TRBV19 to TRBJ1-3; tentatively, D is TRBD1 (5 bases). Germline loops: CDR1 LNHDA, CDR2 SQIVND (reference sequence). The V end lost 6 bases, the J end lost 2 bases, and 17 bases lay between the germline ends. CDR3 length equals 16 residues. CDR3 bases: TGTGCCAGTAGAAAAGGCAGGGAGGTCGCTGGAAACACCATATATTTT. Translating gives CASRKGREVAGNTIYF.

This clone has a handful of counts. The J gene is TRBJ1-1, the V gene TRBV7-9; no firm D call. The CDR3 runs 14 residues. CDR1 and CDR2 from the germline V gene are SEHNR and FQNEAQ (reference sequence). The germline V and J ends were trimmed by 2 bases and 6 bases, with 13 bases remaining between them. CDR3 nucleotides: TGTGCCAGCAGCTTAACTACGGAGGGCCCTGAAGCTTTCTTT. This codes for CASSLTTEGPEAFF.

This clone was seen a single time. The rearrangement uses TRBV2 and TRBJ1-2, with unresolved D. CDR1 SNHLY and CDR2 FYNNEI come from the germline V gene. CDR3 length equals 15 residues. With 2 bases removed from V and 3 bases from J, the gap between germline ends came to 13 bases. Here the CDR3 reads CASSETPNSHYGYTF. CDR3 nucleotides: TGTGCCAGCAGTGAAACGCCGAACTCCCACTATGGCTACACCTTC.

This clone is a singleton in its sample. The rearrangement links TRBV2 to TRBJ1-5; D gene uncertain. The CDR3 runs to 15 residues. The ends were cut back, 2 bases at V and 6 bases at J, with 14 bases in the middle. Germline V CDR1 and CDR2: SNHLY, FYNNEI. The CDR3, as DNA: TGTGCCAGCAGTGAATCAACACCTACGGGTCAGCCCCAGCATTTT. It codes for CASSESTPTGQPQHF.

The V gene is TRBV29-1, the J gene TRBJ1-3, with TRBD1 as a possible D gene (6 bases). The CDR3 runs 13 residues. Germline V gene lookup returns CDR1 SQVTM and CDR2 ANQGSEA. Deletions cut 6 bases from V and 0 bases from J, with 9 bases between. The DNA for the CDR3 is TGCAGCGTAAAACAGGGCTCTGGAAACACCATATATTTT. Translation gives CSVKQGSGNTIYF.

A note on this clone: Germline and junction disagree at one end, which may indicate a read error. The gene calls are TRBV19 and TRBJ2-1; no clear D gene. The CDR3 extends over 13 amino acids. Germline CDR1 reads LNHDA; CDR2 reads SQIVND (reference sequence). CDR3 nucleotides: TGTGCCAGTAGGATAGACCCCAACAATGAGCAGTTCTTC. As protein: CASRIDPNNEQFF.

This clone showed up just a few times. The chain couples TRBV27 to TRBJ1-1; D is uncertain. V was cut by 2 bases and J by 2 bases, with 6 bases left in between. This CDR3 is 13 amino acids long. CDR1 and CDR2 from the germline V gene are MNHEY and SMNVEV (reference sequence). The CDR3 protein is CASSLTANTEAFF. In DNA form, the CDR3 reads TGTGCCAGCAGTTTAACAGCAAACACTGAAGCTTTCTTT.

The chain links TRBV6-5 to TRBJ1-2; D is ambiguous. In germline, CDR1 is MNHEY, CDR2 SVGAGI. Trimming removed 0 bases from V and 8 bases from J, with 10 bases in between. The CDR3 totals 13 residues. The CDR3 sequence: CASSYSFGEGYTF. CDR3 coding DNA: TGTGCCAGCAGTTACTCGTTCGGGGAAGGCTACACCTTC.

This clone was recorded once. CDR3 region: CASSESREVLQETQYF. The CDR3, as DNA: TGTGCCAGCAGTGAATCGAGGGAGGTATTACAAGAGACCCAGTACTTC. The V gene is TRBV6-1, the J gene TRBJ2-5; D may be TRBD2 (6 bases). Trimming took off 2 bases at V and 2 bases at J, with 15 bases between the two ends. Germline CDR1 is MNHNS and CDR2 is SASEGT. This CDR3 has 16 amino acids.

The gene calls are TRBV5-1 and TRBJ2-1; 7 positions match TRBD1. J was trimmed by 7 bases and V by 4 bases; bases with no gene match: 8. This CDR3 contains 14 residues. CDR1 is SGHRS and CDR2 is YFSETQ in the germline V gene. CDR3: CASSENTGENEQFF. The CDR3 DNA sequence: TGCGCCAGCAGCGAAAACACAGGGGAAAATGAGCAGTTCTTC. Filled out from reference TRBV5-1 and TRBJ2-1, the complete variable domain reads KAGVTQTPRYLIKTRGQQVTLSCSPISGHRSVSWYQQTPGQGLQFLFEYFSETQRNKGNFPGRFSGRQFSNSRSEMNVSTLELGDSALYLCASSENTGENEQFFGPGTRLTVL.

The V and J genes are TRBV5-4 and TRBJ2-3; 11 nucleotides align to TRBD2. CDR1 SGHNT and CDR2 YYREEE come from the germline V gene (reference sequence). The CDR3 totals 17 residues. After removal of 3 bases from V and 4 bases from J, the junction contained 10 bases not matched to a gene. The chain's CDR3 is CASSSNIAGGVADTQYF. DNA of the CDR3: TGTGCCAGCAGCTCGAACATAGCGGGAGGGGTTGCAGATACGCAGTATTTT.

V and J are TRBV5-4 and TRBJ2-1, with D perhaps TRBD2 (6 bases). Germline V gene sequence: CDR1 SGHNT, CDR2 YYREEE (reference sequence). The ends were cut back, 0 bases at V and 12 bases at J, with 10 bases in the middle. This CDR3 contains 12 residues. In DNA, the CDR3 is TGTGCCAGCAGCTTGGCGGGAGAGGGGCAGTTCTTC. Translated: CASSLAGEGQFF.

This clone has only one observation. The genes are TRBV6-6 and TRBJ1-2; TRBD1 matches at 7 bases. Germline V gene lookup returns CDR1 MNHNY and CDR2 SVGAGI (reference sequence). After removal of 10 bases from V and 5 bases from J, the junction contained 13 bases not matched to a gene. This CDR3 spans 14 amino acids. This chain's CDR3 is CATTQDRTHYGYTF. CDR3 DNA sequence: TGTGCCACTACACAGGACAGGACTCATTATGGCTACACCTTC.

This chain links TRBV19 with TRBJ1-2; weak D call: TRBD1 (5 bases). The germline CDR1 and CDR2 sequences are LNHDA and SQIVND (reference sequence). CDR3 length: 14 amino acids. Trimming took 3 bases from V and 6 from J, leaving 14 bases between them. The CDR3 nucleotides are TGTGCCAGTAGTATTAATGGGGCTTCGAATGGCTACACCTTC. Protein: CASSINGASNGYTF.

This clone was picked up one time. The chain couples TRBV5-6 to TRBJ1-2, with TRBD1 as a possible D gene (5 bases). Germline values: CDR1 SGHDT, CDR2 YYEEEE. Trimming removed 2 bases from V and 3 bases from J, with 8 bases in between. This CDR3 has 13 residues. The DNA of the CDR3 is TGTGCCAGCAGCTTTGACAGAGACTATGGCTACACCTTC. Translated, it gives CASSFDRDYGYTF. Looking up the rest from reference TRBV5-6 and TRBJ1-2 gives the full variable domain: DAGVTQSPTHLIKTRGQQVTLRCSPKSGHDTVSWYQQALGQGPQFIFQYYEEEERQRGNFPDRFSGHQFPNYSSELNVNALLLGDSALYLCASSFDRDYGYTFGSGTRLTVV.